These 22 T cell receptor beta chains were sequenced from one sample in a study of shared clonotypes between healthy human individuals. Repertoires were generated with immunoSEQ multiplex PCR, while TCRdb's copy carries only in-frame clones and drops some. The sample includes some 1.5 million clones, roughly 96% of them seen just once. What was sequenced was naive CD4+ T cells sorted from blood. The sample's subset: CD45RA+ positively selected. These receptors were taken from a man younger than 40 in good health.

The V and J genes are TRBV9 and TRBJ2-5, with D perhaps TRBD2 (6 bases). The CDR3 is made up of 16 amino acids. Per the germline V gene, CDR1 is SGDLS and CDR2 is YYNGEE. The V end lost 0 bases, the J end lost 0 bases, and 12 bases lay between the germline ends. The CDR3 coding sequence is TGTGCCAGCAGCGTAGGGGCGGGGACGTACCAAGAGACCCAGTACTTC. It codes for CASSVGAGTYQETQYF.

This clone showed up just once. The genes are TRBV5-1 and TRBJ1-1; TRBD1 matches 11 bases. This CDR3 contains 17 residues. Trimming removed 1 base from V and 1 base from J; junction bases left unmatched: 6. Per germline, CDR1 SGHRS and CDR2 YFSETQ. CDR3 sequence (DNA): TGCGCCAGCAGCTTGCGTGGACAGGGGGCATCGAACACTGAAGCTTTCTTT. This gives the protein CASSLRGQGASNTEAFF.

The V gene is TRBV4-3, the J gene TRBJ2-1; maybe TRBD1 (6 bases). The CDR3 runs to 17 residues. Trimming left V 8 bases short and J 2 bases short, with 22 bases between. Per germline, CDR1 LGHNA and CDR2 YSLEER. The CDR3 sequence: CASRKGKTGTTYNEQFF. The CDR3 DNA sequence: TGCGCCAGCCGAAAAGGGAAGACAGGTACTACCTACAATGAGCAGTTCTTC.

The genes are TRBV5-5 and TRBJ2-7; D ambiguous. The CDR3 is 15 amino acids. Trimming shortened V by 1 base and J by 6 bases, and 17 bases separated the two germline ends. Per the germline V gene, CDR1 is SGHKS and CDR2 is YYEKEE (reference sequence). The DNA of the CDR3 is TGTGCCAGCAGCTTGCCGGGCCCCAACTATGGCGAGCAGTACTTC. Amino acids: CASSLPGPNYGEQYF.

The chain joins TRBV5-1 to TRBJ2-7, with a tentative D call TRBD1 (6 bases). Germline loops: CDR1 SGHRS, CDR2 YFSETQ. V lost 1 base to trimming and J lost 2 bases, with 16 bases between them. The CDR3 runs to 16 residues. The CDR3 sequence is CASSLYEGTTTYEQYF. In DNA form, the CDR3 reads TGCGCCAGCAGCTTGTATGAGGGGACAACGACCTACGAGCAGTACTTC. Filled out from reference TRBV5-1 and TRBJ2-7, the complete variable domain reads KAGVTQTPRYLIKTRGQQVTLSCSPISGHRSVSWYQQTPGQGLQFLFEYFSETQRNKGNFPGRFSGRQFSNSRSEMNVSTLELGDSALYLCASSLYEGTTTYEQYFGPGTRLTVT.

The gene calls are TRBV11-3 and TRBJ2-5; weak D call: TRBD2 (6 bases). CDR1 is SGHNT, CDR2 YENEEA, per germline. This CDR3 has 14 amino acids. Deletions cut 5 bases from V and 5 bases from J, with 15 bases between. The CDR3: CASSQGLLGETQYF. The CDR3 DNA reads TGTGCCAGCAGCCAGGGACTTTTGGGGGAGACCCAGTACTTC.

The chain employs TRBV19 and TRBJ1-2, with 7 bases aligning to TRBD1. After removal of 3 bases from V and 1 base from J, the junction contained 8 bases not matched to a gene. Per the germline V gene, CDR1 is LNHDA and CDR2 is SQIVND (reference sequence). The CDR3 covers 16 residues. The CDR3 DNA is TGTGCCAGTAGTATCGGTAGCGGACAGGTTAACTATGGCTACACCTTC. Its protein product is CASSIGSGQVNYGYTF.

The chain couples TRBV27 to TRBJ2-7; unclear D gene. Looked up from germline, CDR1 is MNHEY and CDR2 is SMNVEV (reference sequence). The CDR3 has 16 residues. V gave up 3 bases and J gave up 1 base, with 16 bases separating them. CDR3 residues: CASSFLGITGSYEQYF. The CDR3 DNA is TGTGCCAGCAGTTTCCTTGGCATCACGGGTTCCTACGAGCAGTACTTC.

CDR3: CASSTTTKTRFYGYTF. CDR3 nucleotide sequence: TGTGCCAGCAGTACGACAACAAAGACCCGATTTTATGGCTACACCTTC. The chain combines TRBV28 with TRBJ1-2; D call uncertain. Between the trimmed V and J ends, which lost 5 bases and 5 bases, there was a span of 21 bases. The length of the CDR3 is 16 residues. Germline assignment: CDR1 MDHEN and CDR2 SYDVKM.

This clone was counted only a few times. V is TRBV7-9 and J is TRBJ1-1; 7 nucleotides align to TRBD1. The CDR3 is 14 amino acids. The ends lost 3 bases at V and 4 bases at J; junction bases unmatched: 5. Germline CDR1 is SEHNR and CDR2 is FQNEAQ (reference sequence). CDR3 nucleotide sequence: TGTGCCAGCAGCTTGGACAGGTGGACCACTGAAGCTTTCTTT. Protein product: CASSLDRWTTEAFF.

The V gene is TRBV10-3, the J gene TRBJ1-2, with D hard to call. Trimming took off 0 bases at V and 3 bases at J, with 5 bases between the two ends. Per germline, CDR1 ENHRY and CDR2 SYGVKD. The CDR3 loop spans 13 amino acids. The CDR3 bases are TGTGCCATCAGTGAGTCCGGTTACTATGGCTACACCTTC. Translated, it gives CAISESGYYGYTF.

V and J are TRBV5-5 and TRBJ2-2; 9 positions agree with TRBD1. This CDR3 region has 15 residues. CDR1 SGHKS and CDR2 YYEKEE come from the germline V gene (reference sequence). V lost 2 bases, J lost 4 bases, and 3 bases stayed unmatched. CDR3 sequence: CASSFLDRGTGELFF. The CDR3 nucleotides read TGTGCCAGCAGCTTCTTGGACAGGGGCACCGGGGAGCTGTTTTTT. Drawing the rest from reference TRBV5-5 and TRBJ2-2, the complete variable domain is DAGVTQSPTHLIKTRGQQVTLRCSPISGHKSVSWYQQVLGQGPQFIFQYYEKEERGRGNFPDRFSARQFPNYSSELNVNALLLGDSALYLCASSFLDRGTGELFFGEGSRLTVL.

The chain joins TRBV6-1 to TRBJ1-4; D is uncertain. The germline CDR1 and CDR2 sequences are MNHNS and SASEGT. V was cut by 4 bases and J by 1 base, with 13 bases left in between. This CDR3 comprises 16 residues. CDR3 in DNA: TGTGCCAGCAGTGTTATGAGTCTCGGAACTAATGAAAAACTGTTTTTT. This gives the protein CASSVMSLGTNEKLFF.

This chain connects TRBV29-1 to TRBJ2-5; the D gene is possibly TRBD2 (5 bases). The CDR3 spans 14 residues. CDR1 is SQVTM and CDR2 is ANQGSEA in the germline V gene. V was trimmed by 0 bases and J by 3 bases, leaving 11 bases between them. In nucleotides, the CDR3 is TGCAGCGTTGAAGATTTTTGGCGGGAAGAGACCCAGTACTTC. Translating gives CSVEDFWREETQYF.

This chain joins TRBV5-5 and TRBJ2-7; D perhaps matches TRBD1 (5 bases). This CDR3 region has 13 residues. V was trimmed by 2 bases and J by 4 bases, leaving 10 bases between them. Germline V CDR1 and CDR2: SGHKS, YYEKEE (reference sequence). CDR3 amino acids: CASSFTDKYEQYF. In nucleotides, the CDR3 is TGTGCCAGCAGCTTCACGGACAAATACGAGCAGTACTTC.

The chain has TRBV9 and TRBJ1-2; possible D gene TRBD1, 5 bases. The CDR3 is 15 amino acids. Germline CDR1 reads SGDLS; CDR2 reads YYNGEE. Trimming took 0 bases from V and 8 from J, leaving 17 bases between them. CDR3 region: CASSVEWGDSGGYTF. The CDR3 DNA reads as TGTGCCAGCAGCGTAGAATGGGGCGACAGTGGGGGCTACACCTTC.

The chain is built from TRBV6-1 and TRBJ1-5, with D hard to call. CDR1 is MNHNS, CDR2 SASEGT, per germline. This CDR3 has 15 residues. V was cut by 0 bases and J by 5 bases, with 11 bases left in between. This CDR3 is CASSEASGAHQPQHF. DNA for the CDR3: TGTGCCAGCAGTGAAGCATCGGGAGCGCATCAGCCCCAGCATTTT.

The chain combines TRBV6-5 with TRBJ2-7; tentative D call: TRBD2 (5 bases). CDR1 and CDR2 from the germline V gene are MNHEY and SVGAGI. The V and J ends lost 6 bases and 1 base respectively, with 7 bases between them. The CDR3 totals 12 residues. The CDR3 coding sequence is TGTGCCAGCAGGCTAGCTTCCTACGAGCAGTACTTC. It codes for CASRLASYEQYF.

The V call is TRBV5-1, the J call TRBJ2-5, with 13 bases identical to TRBD2. The CDR3 totals 16 residues. V was clipped by 4 bases and J by 5 bases; unmatched bases: 8. Germline V gives CDR1 SGHRS, CDR2 YFSETQ. CDR3 in DNA: TGCGCCAGCAGCCGGTGGACTAGCGGGAGTAGGGAGACCCAGTACTTC. It codes for CASSRWTSGSRETQYF. The variable domain in full, completed from reference TRBV5-1 and TRBJ2-5, reads KAGVTQTPRYLIKTRGQQVTLSCSPISGHRSVSWYQQTPGQGLQFLFEYFSETQRNKGNFPGRFSGRQFSNSRSEMNVSTLELGDSALYLCASSRWTSGSRETQYFGPGTRLLVL.

This chain uses TRBV5-1 with TRBJ2-5, with TRBD2 identical over 11 bases. The DNA end lines up better with TRBJ2-7; the J call may be wrong. The CDR3 contains 14 residues. Germline V gene sequence: CDR1 SGHRS, CDR2 YFSETQ. The CDR3 coding sequence is TGCGCCAGCAGCGGGACTAGCGGATCCTACGAGCAGTACTTC. Its translation is CASSGTSGSYEQYF.

This chain joins TRBV2 and TRBJ1-5; weak D call: TRBD1 (5 bases). V dropped 3 bases and J dropped 0 bases, with 12 bases sitting between them. The germline V gene has CDR1 SNHLY and CDR2 FYNNEI. The CDR3 totals 16 residues. The chain's CDR3 is CASSDYQGASNQPQHF. The CDR3, as DNA: TGTGCCAGCAGTGATTATCAGGGAGCTAGCAATCAGCCCCAGCATTTT.

The chain joins TRBV6-1 to TRBJ2-2; maybe TRBD2 (5 bases). This CDR3 has 13 amino acids. Trimming took off 5 bases at V and 8 bases at J, with 12 bases between the two ends. Germline CDR1 MNHNS, CDR2 SASEGT. CDR3 in DNA: TGTGCCAGCAGTTATGCTAGCCTGGGGGAGCTGTTTTTT. Translated, it gives CASSYASLGELFF.